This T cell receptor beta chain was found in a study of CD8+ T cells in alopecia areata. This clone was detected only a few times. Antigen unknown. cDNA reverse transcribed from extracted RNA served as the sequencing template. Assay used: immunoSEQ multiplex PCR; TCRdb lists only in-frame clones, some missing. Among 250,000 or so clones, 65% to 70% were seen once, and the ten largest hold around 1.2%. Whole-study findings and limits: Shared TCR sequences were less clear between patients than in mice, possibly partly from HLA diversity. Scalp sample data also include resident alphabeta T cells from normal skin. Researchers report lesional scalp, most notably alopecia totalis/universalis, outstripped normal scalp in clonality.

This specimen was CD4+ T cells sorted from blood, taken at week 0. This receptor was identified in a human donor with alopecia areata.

The CDR3 DNA reads TGCGCCAGCAGCCACCGGGACACCGGCGAGCAGTACTTC. Its translation is CASSHRDTGEQYF. V usage is TRBV23-1 and J usage is TRBJ2-7; a possible D gene is TRBD1 (6 bases). TRBV23-1 is an open reading frame whose function is uncertain. Trimming removed 6 bases at V and 6 bases at J, with 15 bases between. This CDR3 is 13 amino acids long.